These T cell receptor beta chains were read from a single sample in a study of T cell repertoires in cytomegalovirus infection. TCRdb passed the reads through MiXCR, listing each CDR3 protein once. The table lists about 210,000 distinct CDR3 sequences, 6% to 8% of them singletons. The sequencing sample was made of PBMCs. The receptors stem from a human donor in good health (CMV status not recorded). Some clones in this sample may be carry-over from other donors' samples. Both conserved end residues are part of each CDR3. D genes are given only for firm matches. Expanded clones are given a class, and other clones once, few, many or no size at all.

clone_size j_call d_call v_call cdr3_aa cdr3_nt
many TRBJ2-2 - TRBV7-2 CASSSVSWVTGELFF TGTGCCAGCAGCTCCGTTAGCTGGGTCACCGGGGAGCTGTTTTTT
many TRBJ2-7 - TRBV4-3 CASSQTFDDSYEQYF TGCGCCAGCAGCCAAACATTCGACGACTCCTACGAGCAGTACTTC
many TRBJ2-7 - TRBV12-3/TRBV12-4 CASSLKAGFYEQYF TGTGCCAGCAGTTTAAAGGCGGGGTTCTACGAGCAGTACTTC
many TRBJ1-2 - TRBV7-2 CASSLDSYGYTF TGTGCCAGCAGCCTAGACAGTTATGGCTACACCTTC
many TRBJ1-1 - TRBV29-1 CSVQGRMNTEAFF TGCAGCGTTCAGGGACGTATGAACACTGAAGCTTTCTTT
many TRBJ2-5 TRBD1 TRBV29-1 CSVEDRDETQYF TGCAGCGTAGAAGACAGGGATGAGACCCAGTACTTC
many TRBJ1-5 TRBD1 TRBV19 CASGQTGQGNQPQHF TGTGCCAGTGGCCAAACGGGACAGGGGAATCAGCCCCAGCATTTT
- TRBJ2-1 TRBD1 TRBV25-1 CASSEYRDRDGEQFF TGTGCCAGCAGTGAATATCGGGACAGGGATGGTGAGCAGTTCTTC
many TRBJ2-4 TRBD1 TRBV19 CASSIQTGKNIQYF TGTGCCAGTAGTATCCAGACAGGGAAAAACATTCAGTACTTC
many TRBJ2-1 - TRBV30 CAWNKDYNEQFF TGTGCCTGGAACAAAGACTACAATGAGCAGTTCTTC
many TRBJ1-1 - TRBV20-1 CSARLFGAGLGENSEAFF TGCAGTGCTAGACTCTTCGGCGCAGGCTTGGGTGAGAACTCTGAAGCTTTCTTT
many TRBJ1-1 TRBD1 TRBV9 CASSPLDRGLFEAFF TGTGCCAGCAGCCCCTTAGACAGGGGGTTATTTGAAGCTTTCTTT
- TRBJ1-1 - TRBV11-2 CASSLRVGQDTEAFF TGTGCCAGCAGCTTAAGGGTGGGGCAGGATACTGAAGCTTTCTTT
- TRBJ2-2 - TRBV27 CASSRFGGELFF TGTGCCAGCAGTCGGTTTGGCGGGGAGCTGTTTTTT
many TRBJ2-7 TRBD1 TRBV5-1 CASSLEGTVYEQYF TGCGCCAGCAGCTTGGAGGGGACAGTCTACGAGCAGTACTTC
many TRBJ2-7 TRBD1 TRBV20-1 CSARSAPGQGKNYEQYF TGCAGTGCTAGGTCGGCACCGGGACAGGGAAAGAACTACGAGCAGTACTTC
many TRBJ2-7 - TRBV6-1 CASSEPSYEQYF TGTGCCAGCAGTGAGCCTTCCTACGAGCAGTACTTC
many TRBJ2-2 - TRBV29-1 CSVVSFLNTGELFF TGCAGCGTGGTCTCTTTTTTGAACACCGGGGAGCTGTTTTTT
many TRBJ1-1 - TRBV4-2 CASSQDLQSFEAFF TGTGCCAGCAGCCAAGATCTGCAGTCCTTTGAAGCTTTCTTT
many TRBJ1-2 - TRBV20-1 CSRNRDNYGYTF TGCAGCAGAAACAGGGATAACTATGGCTACACCTTC